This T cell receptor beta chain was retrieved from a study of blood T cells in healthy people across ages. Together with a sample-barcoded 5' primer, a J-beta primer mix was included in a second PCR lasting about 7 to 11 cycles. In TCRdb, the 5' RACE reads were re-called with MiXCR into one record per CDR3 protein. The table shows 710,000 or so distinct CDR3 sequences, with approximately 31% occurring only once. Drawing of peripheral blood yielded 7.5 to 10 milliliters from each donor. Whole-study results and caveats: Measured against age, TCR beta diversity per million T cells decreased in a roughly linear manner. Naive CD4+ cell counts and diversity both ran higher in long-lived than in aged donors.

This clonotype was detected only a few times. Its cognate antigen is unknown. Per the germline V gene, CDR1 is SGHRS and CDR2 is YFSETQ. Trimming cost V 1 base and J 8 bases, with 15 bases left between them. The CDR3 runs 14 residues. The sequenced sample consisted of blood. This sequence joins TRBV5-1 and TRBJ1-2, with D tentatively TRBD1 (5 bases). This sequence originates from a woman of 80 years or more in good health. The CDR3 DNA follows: TGCGCCAGCAGCTTGTCCGAGGGGTGCGAGGGCTACACCTTC. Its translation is CASSLSEGCEGYTF. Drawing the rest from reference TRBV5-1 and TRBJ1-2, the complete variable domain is KAGVTQTPRYLIKTRGQQVTLSCSPISGHRSVSWYQQTPGQGLQFLFEYFSETQRNKGNFPGRFSGRQFSNSRSEMNVSTLELGDSALYLCASSLSEGCEGYTFGSGTRLTVV.